This T cell receptor beta chain was profiled in a study of control samples from healthy donors and cancer patients. Trimming cost V 0 bases and J 7 bases, with 5 bases left between them. Germline V gene data show CDR1 as SGHRS and CDR2 as YFSETQ. The CDR3 has 11 residues. Some clones are missing from TCRdb's copy, which holds only in-frame ones; the method was immunoSEQ multiplex PCR. The profile shows roughly 99,000 clones, roughly 86% of them singletons. The chain employs TRBV5-1 and TRBJ2-7; D unresolved. Sequenced sample: blood. This clonotype was sampled from a man aged 55 to 70 in good health. CDR3 nucleotide sequence: TGCGCCAGCAGCTTGGCCGGGGAGCAGTACTTC. Amino acids: CASSLAGEQYF.